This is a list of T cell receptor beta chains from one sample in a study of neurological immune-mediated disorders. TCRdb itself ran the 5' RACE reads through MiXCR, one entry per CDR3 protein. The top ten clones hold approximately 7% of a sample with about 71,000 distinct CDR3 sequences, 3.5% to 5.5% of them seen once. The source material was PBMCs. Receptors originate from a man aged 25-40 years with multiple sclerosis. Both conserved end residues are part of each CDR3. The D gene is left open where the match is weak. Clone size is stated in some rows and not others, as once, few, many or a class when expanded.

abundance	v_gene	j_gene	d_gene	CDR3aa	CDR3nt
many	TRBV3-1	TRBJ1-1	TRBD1	CASSQVRGSMNTEAFF	TGTGCCAGCAGCCAAGTCAGGGGGTCCATGAACACTGAAGCTTTCTTT
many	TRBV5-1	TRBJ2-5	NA	CASSLRPQETQYF	TGCGCCAGCAGCTTGAGACCGCAAGAGACCCAGTACTTC
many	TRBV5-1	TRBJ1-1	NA	CASSLAGIPNTEAFF	TGCGCCAGCAGCTTGGCCGGAATACCGAACACTGAAGCTTTCTTT
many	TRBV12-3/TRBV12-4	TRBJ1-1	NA	CASSVTRGTEAFF	TGTGCCAGCAGTGTAACAAGGGGGACTGAAGCTTTCTTT
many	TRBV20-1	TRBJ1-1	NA	CSARGGGAGTEAFF	TGCAGTGCTAGAGGTGGGGGGGCGGGCACTGAAGCTTTCTTT
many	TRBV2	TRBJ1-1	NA	CASRGTGAGEAFF	TGTGCCAGCAGAGGGACCGGGGCGGGTGAAGCTTTCTTT
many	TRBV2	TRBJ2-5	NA	CASREEGSFETQYF	TGTGCCAGCAGGGAAGAGGGGTCTTTTGAGACCCAGTACTTC
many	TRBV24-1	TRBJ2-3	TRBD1	CATSDRNRGSDTQYF	TGTGCCACCAGTGACCGCAACAGGGGCTCAGATACGCAGTATTTT
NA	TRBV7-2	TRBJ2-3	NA	CASSLSGGKRKDTQYF	TGTGCCAGCAGCTTATCTGGGGGAAAACGGAAAGATACGCAGTATTTT
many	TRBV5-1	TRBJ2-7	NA	CASSLEGRGAEQYF	TGCGCCAGCAGCTTGGAGGGCAGGGGGGCCGAGCAGTACTTC
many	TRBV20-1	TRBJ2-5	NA	CSARDLTGSGDPQETQYF	TGCAGTGCTAGAGATCTTACAGGGAGTGGGGATCCGCAAGAGACCCAGTACTTC
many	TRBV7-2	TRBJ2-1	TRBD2	CASSLVAAGGNEQFF	TGTGCCAGCAGCTTAGTAGCAGCGGGAGGGAATGAGCAGTTCTTC
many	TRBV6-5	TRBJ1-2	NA	CASSRMAGDYGYTF	TGTGCCAGCAGCCGCATGGCAGGGGACTATGGCTACACCTTC
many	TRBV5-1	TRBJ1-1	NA	CASSLSTQNTEAFF	TGCGCCAGCAGCTTGTCCACCCAGAACACTGAAGCTTTCTTT
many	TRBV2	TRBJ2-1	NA	CASSDSRGVIDNEQFF	TGTGCCAGCAGTGATTCACGAGGGGTAATCGACAATGAGCAGTTCTTC
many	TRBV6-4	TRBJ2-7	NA	CASSDSSRDSPGYEQYF	TGTGCCAGCAGTGACTCTTCCCGAGACAGTCCGGGCTACGAGCAGTACTTC
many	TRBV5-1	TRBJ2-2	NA	CASSLKGANTGELFF	TGCGCCAGCAGCTTGAAAGGGGCGAACACCGGGGAGCTGTTTTTT
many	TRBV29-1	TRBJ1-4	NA	CSVQGASYEKLFF	TGCAGCGTTCAAGGGGCGTCCTATGAAAAACTGTTTTTT
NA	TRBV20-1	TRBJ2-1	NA	CSARGPDEQFF	TGCAGTGCTAGAGGTCCGGATGAGCAGTTCTTC
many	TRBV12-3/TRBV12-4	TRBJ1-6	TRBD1	CASSRDRGTSPLHF	TGTGCCAGCAGTCGGGACAGGGGTACCTCACCCCTCCACTTT
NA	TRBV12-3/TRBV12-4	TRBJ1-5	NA	CASTVGQGNQPQNF	NA
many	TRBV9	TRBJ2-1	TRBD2	CASSALGLRLDEQFF	TGTGCCAGCAGCGCCCTGGGACTACGTCTGGATGAGCAGTTCTTC
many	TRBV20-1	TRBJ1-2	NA	CSARDEGNWDYTF	TGCAGTGCTAGAGATGAAGGGAATTGGGACTACACCTTC
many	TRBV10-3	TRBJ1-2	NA	CAISEEGGRILGYTF	TGTGCCATCAGTGAGGAAGGAGGGCGAATTCTTGGCTACACCTTC
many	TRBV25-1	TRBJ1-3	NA	CASSVLGRESGNTIYF	TGTGCCAGCAGTGTCCTAGGGCGGGAGTCCGGAAACACCATATATTTT
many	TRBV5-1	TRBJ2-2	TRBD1	CASSSNRGTGNTGELFF	TGCGCCAGCAGCTCCAACAGGGGTACGGGGAACACCGGGGAGCTGTTTTTT
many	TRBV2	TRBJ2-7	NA	CASSEEAGREQYF	TGTGCCAGCAGTGAAGAGGCAGGCCGGGAGCAGTACTTC
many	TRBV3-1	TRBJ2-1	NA	CASSQAGGEQFF	TGTGCCAGCAGCCAAGCCGGGGGAGAGCAGTTCTTC
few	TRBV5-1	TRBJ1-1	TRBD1	CASTPGGTGGTEAFF	TGCGCCAGCACCCCTGGGGGGACAGGGGGCACTGAAGCTTTCTTT
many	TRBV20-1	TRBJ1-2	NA	CSVGTDNYGYTF	TGCAGTGTTGGGACGGATAACTATGGCTACACCTTC
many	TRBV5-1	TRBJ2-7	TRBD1	CASSLGDRGYEQYF	TGCGCCAGCAGCTTGGGGGACAGGGGTTACGAGCAGTACTTC
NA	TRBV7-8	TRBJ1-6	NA	CASSRRRRAKTAPAPLHF	TGTGCCAGCAGCCGACGGCGCAGGGCCAAAACCGCTCCGGCACCCCTCCACTTT
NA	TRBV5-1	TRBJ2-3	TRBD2	CASSLRLAGASSDTQYF	TGCGCCAGCAGCTTGAGGCTAGCGGGAGCGTCCTCGGATACGCAGTATTTT